What follows describes a single TCR beta chain. CDR1 is SEHNR, CDR2 FQNEAQ, per germline (reference sequence). V was clipped by 4 bases and J by 4 bases; unmatched bases: 7. This CDR3 is built from 14 residues. The data were taken from a study of shared clonotypes between healthy human individuals. Study context: Samples came from a couple of female and a few male donors aged 18 to 49.

TCRdb's copy holds only in-frame clones and misses some; the assay was immunoSEQ multiplex PCR. The repertoire holds approximately 510,000 clones, approximately 85% seen once, with 10% to 15% in the top ten. This chain links TRBV7-9 with TRBJ2-7; 7 nucleotides agree with TRBD1. The TCR sequence derives from a woman aged 40 to 50 in good health. Some clones in this sample may be carry-over from other donors' samples. The material sequenced was PBMCs. The CDR3 coding sequence is TGTGCCAGCAGCTCCGACACAGGGGTATACGAGCAGTACTTC. It translates to CASSSDTGVYEQYF.